This T cell receptor (beta chain) was profiled in a study of cytomegalovirus exposure and HLA in healthy donors listed by TCRdb under 2017. For context, the study as a whole: In an earlier analysis of several hundred of the donors, approximately 300 Gb of sequence data and 90 million to 120 million unique TCR beta sequences from roughly 200 million T cells were reported. Roughly 300 gigabases of sequencing data and approximately 84 million unique TCR sequences were included in an early release covering around 600 HLA-typed donors. Of the 300 to 500 genotyped donors, 65% to 90% were placed in the genetic ancestry cluster associated with self-reported Caucasian donors. The study aimed to test whether signatures of past pathogen exposure could be identified by cataloging public T cell receptors. The study used immunosequencing to profile the T cell repertoires of approximately 690 subjects and linked those repertoires to cytomegalovirus serostatus. A separate validation cohort of some 130 different subjects was used in addition to the 666-subject first cohort. To predict cytomegalovirus infection status, the study brought together high-throughput TCR immunosequencing, statistical association of individual TCRs with disease status, and machine learning. To study patterns of TCR occurrence, a later analysis re-analyzed previously published TCR beta repertoires from several hundred donors and added high-resolution HLA genotyping. In the later analysis, no new phenotypic data were used to find candidate immune exposures; instead, reliance was placed on TCR beta sequences and their occurrence across donors. In an earlier analysis of 587 of the donors, high-throughput TCR beta sequencing was used to judge whether each TCR beta V gene segment behaved as functional or pseudogenic. Donor age, sex, ethnicity and CMV serostatus were compiled alongside the repertoire data. A later genetic analysis used genome-wide SNP genotypes for about three fifths of the 666 donors, treating that subset as a discovery cohort. All discovery cohort repertoires had been generated on a single sequencing platform. Class I and class II HLA loci were covered by the typing at four-digit resolution. The number of donors typed differed by locus, with 629-630 for A, B, C, DRB1 and DQB1, approximately 500 for DQA1, 600 to 610 for DPA1, and around 450 for DPB1. About 5 DR-DQ haplotypes were handled as single units for association and clustering, since linkage in the cohort was strong. Among a few hundred genotyped donors of the cohort, an average of around 240,000 unique TCR beta nucleotide sequences were sequenced per donor, around 18% of them non-productive.

The CDR1 and CDR2 encoded by the germline V gene are SQVTM and ANQGSEA. The junction shows trimming of 4 bases on V and 0 bases on J, and the gene matches do not reach 8 bases of it. The CDR3 holds 18 amino acids from the cysteine to the phenylalanine. Only CDR3 DNA is held: 54 bases, read in frame from base 1. A note on this clone: It lacks a known antigen.

Overall study outcomes, separate from this receptor: A group of highly shared sequence variants was considered likely to be a technical artifact of the sequencing pipeline. CMV serostatus was the only immune exposure information available for the cohort. When HLA alleles, especially DR and DQ, strongly co-occurred, attributing TCR associations to individual alleles was difficult. In a later analysis, HLA-associated TCR beta chains were found to be more clonally expanded and to have lower generation probabilities than equally common non-associated chains. The study listed 164 TCR beta chains as associated with cytomegalovirus. A further reported finding was that TCR beta sequences accurately predicted the HLA-A and HLA-B alleles for most subjects in the first cohort. Roughly uniform sequencing depth across donors was assumed in presence/absence analyses, although this assumption may not hold. The classifier was reported to diagnose cytomegalovirus status with high specificity and sensitivity in both the original cohort and the validation cohort. A few of the identified cytomegalovirus-associated TCR beta chains were confirmed in vitro to be specific for cytomegalovirus antigens. In an earlier analysis of fewer than 750 of the donors, most TCR beta V segments were observed in productive rearrangements about 87% or about 30% of the time, broadly matching IMGT annotations. Some IMGT-functional V segments, including TRBV6-2 and TRBV6-3, could not be distinguished by the 87-base-pair reads and were therefore excluded. V-gene and J-gene trimming of TCR beta chains was associated with a missense DCLRE1C variant in a later genetic analysis, and the association was replicated in an independent cohort. The cohort was sequenced for TCR beta chains only, and without alpha or paired-chain data the features that could be detected were limited. Specific HLA alleles were associated with roughly 17,000 TCR beta sequences at a false discovery rate of 0.05 in a later analysis. Most TCR sequences were seen in very few donors, while some public TCRs were found in many individuals. A later analysis found that most CMV-associated TCR beta chains appeared HLA-restricted, with HLA associations seemingly driven largely by CMV exposure. In a later genetic analysis, fewer N-insertions in productive TCRs were reported among donors in an Asian-associated ancestry cluster than the 666-donor mean. In a later analysis, the rate of TCR association differed among HLA loci, with DRB1 alleles having the most associated TCRs and HLA-C alleles having the fewest. The earlier analysis of some 560 of the donors excluded roughly 16 rarely observed V segments, including chromosome 9 orphons, because counts were too low. Linkage disequilibrium might explain the correlated functional status among segregating V segments, but an unknown experimental factor could not be excluded. According to the authors, the approach could potentially be generalized to other disease states and immunological phenotypes. Because HLA typing was unavailable for some donors at each locus, only the typed subset was used in association tests. According to a later analysis, parvovirus B19, influenza, CMV and Epstein-Barr virus appeared linked to several top co-occurrence clusters.

The method was the immunoSEQ multiplex PCR assay. A mixture of 60 forward primers for TCR Vbeta segments and 13 reverse primers for TCR Jbeta segments was used in the multiplex PCR. The CDR3 region of rearranged TCR beta genes was amplified from genomic DNA by a multiplex PCR assay. On the Illumina HiSeq System, the amplified TCR beta libraries were sequenced as 87-base-pair reads. The study's processing was this. In a later analysis, 77 million or so unique TCR beta chains were counted across the approximately 640 repertoires, and around 10 million of these chains were shared by at least two donors. To remove PCR and sequencing errors, raw reads were error-corrected and collapsed into unique sequences using a nearest-neighbor algorithm that merged closely related sequences. Alignment of CDR3 sequences to IMGT reference sequences was used to assign V, D and J gene segments. For a sequence to be retained, a match of at least six nucleotides to both a V gene segment and a J gene segment was required. A rearrangement was called productive if the CDR3 had no stop codons and remained in frame with V and J, and every other rearrangement was called non-productive. CDR3 was defined by IMGT convention, running from the second conserved V-encoded cysteine to the conserved J-encoded phenylalanine. The earlier analysis of 450 to 750 of the donors excluded any sequence lacking an unambiguous match to a single V gene segment. An earlier analysis of about 600 of the donors called V segments functional above 56.7% productive rearrangements and segregating when the between-donor standard deviation exceeded 5%. A statistical classification framework was built for diagnosing cytomegalovirus status from the catalog of TCR beta chain sequences. In a later analysis, TCR nucleotide sequences were compared against IMGT/GENE-DB human TR gene sequences so that V and J genes could be assigned. A later analysis assigned CDR3 sequences and most-parsimonious VDJ recombination scenarios with the TCRdist pipeline. A later analysis defined each TCR beta chain by its CDR3 amino acid sequence plus V-gene family, and excluded reads lacking a unique V-gene family. As a way to deal with suspected cross-contamination and a sequencing artifact, a later analysis dropped over 550 nucleotide sequences that were highly shared and had low generation probability. For each public chain, a later analysis derived a clonal expansion index from normalized ranks of inferred template counts within each repertoire. A later analysis computed generation probabilities with a VDJ recombination model fitted to out-of-frame rearrangements, and checked the results against IGoR. In a later analysis, TCR-TCR, TCR-HLA and TCR-CMV co-occurrence was scored with hypergeometric tests, and a repertoire-size bias correction was applied to TCR pairs. A later analysis estimated false discovery rates by permuting HLA or CMV assignments 20 times. In a later analysis, co-occurring TCRs were grouped with DBSCAN, and TCRdist sequence similarity was added when clustering was performed within HLA-allele-positive subsets. Repertoires with fewer than 30,000 or more than 120,000 public chains, plus five repertoires with anomalous nucleotide sharing, were excluded from co-occurrence clustering. Drawn from immuneACCESS, this table holds only the in-frame rearrangements with V and J called that TCRdb kept. Clones are partly lost; checked studies trace under half to an unresolved V gene and leave the rest unexplained. D and trimming were read from the DNA, whereas the V and J calls and clone size are those reported in that table. The table held for this sample gives 25,000 to 40,000 clones. The ten largest clones capture more than 3.5% of the sample.

In total, 500 to 700 healthy bone marrow donors made up the cohort. At the time of sampling, every cohort member was nominally healthy, though immune exposures that went unrecorded were likely present. The donor was CMV seropositive and belonged to the group of 250 to 300 seropositive cohort members. Each donor provided a peripheral blood sample, and peripheral blood mononuclear cells were used for TCR beta sequencing. Genomic DNA was extracted from the blood cell samples with the Qiagen DNeasy Blood Extraction Kit. The source of this sequence is a woman aged 40 to 49 in good health and CMV-seropositive. The chain employs TRBV29-1 and TRBJ2-1; the central 14 bases match TRBD2. Sequencing was carried out using PBMCs. The CDR3 region has the sequence CSVGRLAGGPSSYNEQFF. The nucleotide sequence reads TGCAGCGTTGGAAGACTAGCGGGAGGGCCGAGCTCCTACAATGAGCAGTTCTTC.